Presented here are 21 T cell receptor beta chains from one specimen sequenced in a study of graft-versus-host responses after intestinal transplantation. The data were produced by immunoSEQ multiplex PCR, yet TCRdb's version contains in-frame clones alone and is incomplete. This sample has 15,000 to 20,000 clones, with over 75% found just once. The source was PBMCs, collected more than 350 days after transplant. Every receptor here comes from a human patient who received an intestinal transplant, so some T cells may come from the graft donor.

This chain joins TRBV6-5 and TRBJ1-1; tentatively, D is TRBD1 (5 bases). Germline assignment: CDR1 MNHEY and CDR2 SVGAGI. The CDR3 consists of 11 residues. The V and J ends lost 7 bases and 7 bases respectively, with 10 bases between them. The CDR3 DNA reads as TGTGCCAGCAAGTGGGACGGTGAAGCTTTCTTT. Encoded protein: CASKWDGEAFF.

Concerning this clone: This sample includes further DNA sequences coding for the same CDR3. The V call is TRBV9, the J call TRBJ2-2; D unresolved. Trimming cost V 0 bases and J 0 bases, with 6 bases left between them. From germline, CDR1 is SGDLS and CDR2 YYNGEE. This CDR3 spans 15 amino acids. Written as DNA, the CDR3 is TGTGCCAGCAGCGTAGTAGGTGCGAACACCGGGGAGCTGTTTTTT. Translated, it gives CASSVVGANTGELFF.

This clone was observed a few times. This chain joins TRBV30 and TRBJ2-4, with D uncertain. The CDR3 runs 9 residues. V lost 8 bases, J lost 5 bases, and 4 bases lay in between. Per the germline V gene, CDR1 is GTSNPN and CDR2 is SVGIG (reference sequence). For the CDR3, the DNA is TGTGCCCAGGAAAACATTCAGTACTTC. This encodes CAQENIQYF.

The chain recombines TRBV7-9 with TRBJ2-1; TRBD2 matches at 12 bases. CDR3 length equals 15 residues. Germline V CDR1 and CDR2: SEHNR, FQNEAQ (reference sequence). With V trimmed by 6 bases and J by 4 bases, 4 bases remained unmatched. The CDR3 nucleotides read TGTGCCAGCAGGCCGACTAGCGGGGGTTACAATGAGCAGTTCTTC. It codes for CASRPTSGGYNEQFF.

The chain employs TRBV18 and TRBJ2-1; either TRBD1 or TRBD2 may supply D (6 bases each). The CDR3 is made up of 15 amino acids. The V and J ends lost 4 bases and 3 bases respectively, with 13 bases between them. The germline V gene encodes CDR1 KGHSH and CDR2 LQKENI. The CDR3 loop reads CASSLWGADYNEQFF. For the CDR3, the DNA is TGTGCCAGCTCACTTTGGGGGGCGGACTACAATGAGCAGTTCTTC.

The gene calls are TRBV6-6 and TRBJ1-2, with D uncertain. Germline V CDR1 and CDR2: MNHNY, SVGAGI (reference sequence). CDR3 length: 12 amino acids. Trimming left V 3 bases short and J 6 bases short, with 8 bases between. This chain's CDR3 is CASSYYGDGYTF. As DNA, the CDR3 is TGTGCCAGCAGTTATTATGGGGATGGCTACACCTTC.

DNA of the CDR3: TGCGCCAGCAGCTTGCTGCAGGCAGCTAGGGGCTACAATGAGCAGTTCTTC. Translated: CASSLLQAARGYNEQFF. The chain carries TRBV5-1 and TRBJ2-1; a weak D match, TRBD1 (5 bases). Germline V gene data show CDR1 as SGHRS and CDR2 as YFSETQ. The V and J ends lost 1 base and 3 bases respectively, with 17 bases between them. The CDR3 is 17 amino acids.

This chain connects TRBV6-1 to TRBJ2-7; D not resolved. The CDR3 is 14 residues long. The V end was cut by 3 bases, the J end by 2 bases, with 11 bases between. Per the germline V gene, CDR1 is MNHNS and CDR2 is SASEGT. Here the CDR3 DNA reads TGTGCCAGCAGTGAGGCCCTCCTTACCTACGAGCAGTACTTC. This codes for CASSEALLTYEQYF.

This sequence joins TRBV2 and TRBJ2-3, with 10 bases aligning to TRBD2. CDR1 and CDR2 from the germline V gene are SNHLY and FYNNEI. The CDR3 runs to 16 residues. V was clipped by 6 bases and J by 2 bases; unmatched bases: 8. CDR3 sequence reads: CASSRPGLATTDTQYF. In DNA form, the CDR3 reads TGTGCCAGCAGCCGACCGGGACTAGCGACCACAGATACGCAGTATTTT.

The chain has TRBV5-4 and TRBJ2-7; 8 positions match TRBD2. The CDR3 has 16 amino acids. V lost 3 bases, J lost 3 bases, and 11 bases stayed unmatched. Per germline, CDR1 SGHNT and CDR2 YYREEE (reference sequence). CDR3: CASSWAGAGGRYEQYF. CDR3 DNA: TGTGCCAGCAGCTGGGCGGGGGCGGGGGGCCGCTACGAGCAGTACTTC.

Turning to this clone: The junction differs from germline at one of its ends, possibly a read error. The chain uses TRBV7-9 and TRBJ1-1, with D unresolved. Looked up from germline, CDR1 is SEHNR and CDR2 is FQNEAQ (reference sequence). This CDR3 contains 12 residues. Here the CDR3 reads CASSLENSEAFF. DNA for the CDR3: TGTGCCAGCAGCTTAGAAAACAGTGAAGCTTTCTTT.

The gene calls are TRBV14 and TRBJ2-7; possible D gene TRBD1, 6 bases. With 1 base removed from V and 2 bases from J, the gap between germline ends came to 12 bases. Germline CDR1 reads SGHDN; CDR2 reads FVKESK. The CDR3 extends over 15 amino acids. Here the CDR3 reads CASSQGRGDPYEQYF. CDR3 coding DNA: TGTGCCAGCAGCCAAGGCAGGGGTGACCCCTACGAGCAGTACTTC.

The chain uses TRBV28 and TRBJ1-2; the D gene is possibly TRBD1 (5 bases). Germline-derived CDR1 and CDR2 are MDHEN and SYDVKM. V lost 1 base, J lost 4 bases, and 16 bases lay in between. CDR3 length equals 16 residues. This chain's CDR3 is CASSLLDNAGSYGYTF. The CDR3, as DNA: TGTGCCAGCAGTTTATTGGACAACGCGGGGAGCTATGGCTACACCTTC.

Here the CDR3 reads CASSQPSKGLAYQETQYF. CDR3 coding DNA: TGCGCCAGCAGCCAACCTTCAAAGGGACTAGCGTACCAAGAGACCCAGTACTTC. The chain is built from TRBV4-1 and TRBJ2-5, with 10 bases lining up with TRBD2. V shed 2 bases and J 0 bases; nucleotides not matched to a gene: 9. This CDR3 is 18 amino acids long. Germline loops: CDR1 MGHRA, CDR2 YSYEKL.

The chain couples TRBV6-5 to TRBJ2-7; D might be TRBD1 (5 bases). The CDR3 spans 15 residues. V shed 0 bases and J shed 4 bases, with 13 bases lying between them. CDR1 MNHEY and CDR2 SVGAGI come from the germline V gene. The CDR3 loop is CASSYSGALSYEQYF. The CDR3 DNA is TGTGCCAGCAGTTACTCAGGGGCTCTGAGTTACGAGCAGTACTTC.

This clone was observed once. V and J are TRBV7-2 and TRBJ1-5; the D is unclear. The ends were cut back, 1 base at V and 3 bases at J, with 10 bases in the middle. Germline loops: CDR1 SGHTA, CDR2 FQGNSA. The CDR3 runs 15 residues. Here the CDR3 reads CASSLVAGPNQPQHF. The CDR3 nucleotides read TGTGCCAGCAGCTTAGTGGCAGGCCCCAATCAGCCCCAGCATTTT.

The chain has TRBV28 and TRBJ2-5, with D possibly TRBD1 on 6 matching bases. Trimming stripped 3 bases from V and 2 bases from J, with 13 bases between. The CDR3 runs to 15 residues. The V gene's germline CDR1 is MDHEN and CDR2 SYDVKM. For the CDR3, the DNA is TGTGCCAGCAGTTTGGGGGCTACAGGGCAAGAGACCCAGTACTTC. It yields the protein CASSLGATGQETQYF.

This clone was seen once. The chain carries TRBV27 and TRBJ2-3, with 7 bases that match TRBD2. This CDR3 spans 17 amino acids. CDR1 and CDR2 (germline): MNHEY, SMNVEV (reference sequence). Losses at the gene ends were 4 bases for V and 5 bases for J; bases not matched to a gene: 15. Here the CDR3 reads CASSSPLAGVGLDTQYF. In DNA form, the CDR3 reads TGTGCCAGCAGTTCCCCCCTGGCGGGAGTAGGGTTAGATACGCAGTATTTT.

The chain joins TRBV6-4 to TRBJ2-7, with D hard to call. Germline-derived CDR1 and CDR2 are MRHNA and SNTAGT. With 2 bases removed from V and 3 bases from J, the gap between germline ends came to 2 bases. The CDR3 is made up of 11 amino acids. CDR3 loop: CASSDGYEQYF. Here the CDR3 DNA reads TGTGCCAGCAGTGACGGCTACGAGCAGTACTTC.

The genes are TRBV19 and TRBJ2-3; TRBD2 matches at 11 bases. Germline V gives CDR1 LNHDA, CDR2 SQIVND (reference sequence). This CDR3 contains 16 residues. V was clipped by 1 base and J by 2 bases; unmatched bases: 2. CDR3 loop: CASSIGLAGITDTQYF. DNA of the CDR3: TGTGCCAGTAGTATAGGACTAGCGGGAATCACAGATACGCAGTATTTT.

This clone was observed once. V and J are TRBV18 and TRBJ2-3; D gene ambiguous. V lost 2 bases and J lost 3, with 6 bases in between. The CDR3 extends over 13 amino acids. The V gene's germline CDR1 is KGHSH and CDR2 LQKENI. The CDR3 reads CASSPSATDTQYF. For the CDR3, the DNA is TGTGCCAGCTCACCATCAGCGACAGATACGCAGTATTTT.